The 12 T cell receptor beta chains below all came from one sample that was sequenced in a study of T-cell reconstitution after alpha-beta-depleted transplantation in children. The TCRbeta library incorporated unique molecular identifiers. TCRdb processed the PCR reads anew with MiXCR; each CDR3 protein has one entry. Here the sample spans about 300,000 distinct CDR3 sequences, 10% being singletons. The material was PBMCs, obtained before TCRalphabeta/CD19-depleted stem cell transplant. The receptors originated from a boy in the first two years of life with acute myeloid leukemia, due to receive a stem cell transplant.

As concerns this clonotype: At one boundary the junction diverges from the germline segment, which might be a read error. The rearrangement links TRBV6-5 to TRBJ2-5, with 9 bases lining up with TRBD1. This CDR3 is built from 16 residues. Germline assignment: CDR1 MNHEY and CDR2 SVGAGI. Here the CDR3 reads CAGSYPSTGGQETQYF. The DNA for the CDR3 is TGTGCCGGCAGTTACCCGTCGACAGGGGGCCAAGAGACCCAGTACTTC.

In this sample, this clonotype turned up many times. The chain recombines TRBV6-1 with TRBJ2-7; maybe TRBD1 (6 bases). CDR1 and CDR2 from the germline V gene are MNHNS and SASEGT. Trimming cost V 1 base and J 0 bases, with 10 bases left between them. The CDR3 length is 15 residues. In DNA, the CDR3 is TGTGCCAGCAGTGAAGAGGTAGGGGGCTCCTACGAGCAGTACTTC. Its protein product is CASSEEVGGSYEQYF.

This clonotype has a count of ten or more. The chain couples TRBV6-1 to TRBJ2-2; D could derive from TRBD1 or TRBD2 (5 bases each). The CDR3 has 16 residues. The germline V gene encodes CDR1 MNHNS and CDR2 SASEGT. The V end was cut by 5 bases, the J end by 3 bases, with 16 bases between. The CDR3 sequence: CASSRRGARDTGELFF. Written as DNA, the CDR3 is TGTGCCAGCAGTCGACGAGGGGCGCGGGACACCGGGGAGCTGTTTTTT.

This clonotype has at least ten counts. This chain connects TRBV20-1 to TRBJ2-2, with 7 bases fitting TRBD1. Germline V gene lookup returns CDR1 DFQATT and CDR2 SNEGSKA (reference sequence). V gave up 6 bases and J gave up 6 bases; unmatched junction bases: 7. CDR3 length equals 13 residues. The DNA for the CDR3 is TGCAGTGCAACCGGGACAGTAGCCGGGGAGCTGTTTTTT. Its translation is CSATGTVAGELFF.

This clonotype was observed at least ten times. This chain links TRBV18 with TRBJ1-5; no firm D call. The V end was cut by 0 bases, the J end by 3 bases, with 6 bases between. Germline CDR1 is KGHSH and CDR2 is LQKENI. CDR3 length: 14 residues. The chain's CDR3 is CASSPPGLNQPQHF. Written as DNA, the CDR3 is TGTGCCAGCTCACCACCGGGTCTCAATCAGCCCCAGCATTTT.

This clonotype was detected ten times or more. The chain couples TRBV13 to TRBJ2-7, with unresolved D. The germline V gene has CDR1 PRHDT and CDR2 FYEKMQ (reference sequence). The CDR3 runs to 13 residues. Trimming removed 5 bases at V and 4 bases at J, with 12 bases between. CDR3 in DNA: TGTGCCAGCAGCCCACCTAACAATTACGAGCAGTACTTC. Protein product: CASSPPNNYEQYF.

Many counts were recorded for this clonotype. The rearrangement links TRBV5-1 to TRBJ2-5; a weak D match, TRBD2 (6 bases). V was shortened by 0 bases and J by 0 bases, with 9 bases between the two germline ends. The CDR3 is made up of 15 amino acids. The germline gives CDR1 SGHRS, CDR2 YFSETQ. CDR3 sequence reads: CASSLAPGDQETQYF. The CDR3 bases are TGCGCCAGCAGCTTGGCTCCGGGGGACCAAGAGACCCAGTACTTC.

This clonotype was seen at least ten times. This rearrangement joins TRBV6-2 or TRBV6-3 to TRBJ2-1, with D tentatively TRBD1 (5 bases). The V gene lost 5 bases and the J gene lost 5 bases, with 16 bases spanning the gap. Per germline, CDR1 MNHEY and CDR2 SVGEGT. The CDR3 runs 15 residues. In nucleotides, the CDR3 is TGTGCCAGCAGTCCACGACATAGGGGAAACAATGAGCAGTTCTTC. Translated: CASSPRHRGNNEQFF.

This clonotype was seen ten or more times. The V gene is TRBV7-2, the J gene TRBJ1-2; D is possibly TRBD1 (5 bases). Deletions cut 2 bases from V and 2 bases from J, with 6 bases between. The germline V gene has CDR1 SGHTA and CDR2 FQGNSA. The CDR3 spans 13 residues. The CDR3 DNA reads TGTGCCAGCAGCTTACCAGGGAACTATGGCTACACCTTC. It translates to CASSLPGNYGYTF.

There are many counts of this clonotype. This chain connects TRBV29-1 to TRBJ2-5, with a possible D match to TRBD1 (6 bases). This CDR3 is 14 amino acids long. Per germline, CDR1 SQVTM and CDR2 ANQGSEA. Trimming removed 4 bases at V and 1 base at J, with 13 bases between. As DNA, the CDR3 is TGCAGCGTTGGAGGGACACCCAGCCAAGAGACCCAGTACTTC. It codes for CSVGGTPSQETQYF.

In its sample, this clonotype was seen many times. J is TRBJ2-7 and V is TRBV24-1; D not resolved. V shed 3 bases and J shed 9 bases, with 14 bases lying between them. The V gene's germline CDR1 is KGHDR and CDR2 SFDVKD. The CDR3 contains 13 residues. The CDR3 loop is CATSDPYKDGQYF. CDR3 bases: TGTGCCACCAGTGATCCCTACAAGGACGGGCAGTACTTC.

In its sample, this clonotype was seen many times. The gene calls are TRBV5-6 and TRBJ2-3; tentatively, D is TRBD1 (5 bases). Germline CDR1 reads SGHDT; CDR2 reads YYEEEE. Trimming left V 4 bases short and J 0 bases short, with 15 bases between. CDR3 length equals 16 residues. The CDR3 DNA reads TGTGCCAGCAGCGGCATGACCCAGGGAAGCACAGATACGCAGTATTTT. Protein: CASSGMTQGSTDTQYF.